The sequence of this TCR beta chain was determined in a study of cytomegalovirus exposure and HLA in healthy donors. Study findings and constraints: Associated with cytomegalovirus, according to the listing, were 150 to 200 TCR beta chains. There were a few CMV-associated chains whose specificity for CMV antigens was confirmed in vitro.

The donors were in the approximately 120-subject validation cohort, distinct from the 666-subject first cohort. The V and J ends lost 3 bases and 1 base, in that order; junction bases with no gene match: 2. The CDR3 consists of 14 residues. Germline CDR1 reads GTSNPN; CDR2 reads SVGIG (reference sequence). Using immunoSEQ multiplex PCR, the repertoire was profiled, and TCRdb retains in-frame clones only, with some absent. This repertoire shows about 220,000 clones, approximately 90% found once; its top ten account for 1% to 1.2%. About this clone itself: Its antigen remains unknown.

The receptor was derived from a woman younger than 35 in good health and CMV-seronegative. V gene TRBV30 combines with J gene TRBJ2-1, with 8 bases matching TRBD2. The sequenced sample consisted of PBMCs. DNA of the CDR3: TGTGCCTGGAGCCGGGAGGGGTCCTACAATGAGCAGTTCTTC. Translation: CAWSREGSYNEQFF. Filled out from reference TRBV30 and TRBJ2-1, the complete variable domain reads SQTIHQWPATLVQPVGSPLSLECTVEGTSNPNLYWYRQAAGRGLQLLFYSVGIGQISSEVPQNLSASRPQDRQFILSSKKLLLSDSGFYLCAWSREGSYNEQFFGPGTRLTVL.